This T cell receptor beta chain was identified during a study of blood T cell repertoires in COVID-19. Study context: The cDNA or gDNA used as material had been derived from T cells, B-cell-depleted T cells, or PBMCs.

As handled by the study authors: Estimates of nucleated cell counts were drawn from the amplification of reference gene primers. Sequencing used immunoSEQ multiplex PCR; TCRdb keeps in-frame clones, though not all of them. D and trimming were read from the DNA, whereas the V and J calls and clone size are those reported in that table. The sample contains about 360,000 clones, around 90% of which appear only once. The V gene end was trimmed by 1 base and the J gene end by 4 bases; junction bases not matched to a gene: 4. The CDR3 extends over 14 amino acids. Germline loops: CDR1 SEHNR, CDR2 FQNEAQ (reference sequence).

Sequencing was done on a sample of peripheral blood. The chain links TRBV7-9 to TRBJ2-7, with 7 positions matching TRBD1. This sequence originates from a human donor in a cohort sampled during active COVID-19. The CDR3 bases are TGTGCCAGCAGCTTAGGGGACAGAGAATACGAGCAGTACTTC. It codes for CASSLGDREYEQYF.